This section outlines one T cell receptor (beta chain) sequence together with its context. The antigen is unknown. The sample contains more than one DNA sequence encoding this CDR3. Measured with immunoSEQ multiplex PCR; TCRdb has only the in-frame clones, and not every one. The data hold about 2.4 million clones, with 85% to 95% observed a single time. The donors, healthy adults who were HIV-negative, had experienced no recent acute infections or vaccinations. The donors were all Caucasian adults (living in Nashville, Tennessee). This sample is drawn from a study of shared clonotypes between healthy human individuals. Findings and caveats of the study: The study found about 5% of naive CD4 clonotypes shared across a few donors.

Trimming pared 2 bases from V and 0 bases from J, leaving 5 bases between. The germline gives CDR1 MDHEN, CDR2 SYDVKM. The CDR3 length is 14 residues. The chain recombines TRBV28 with TRBJ2-4; unclear D gene. The receptor's source is a man in his late teens or twenties in good health. Sequenced sample: naive CD4+ T cells sorted from blood. Subset in this sample: CD45RA+ positively selected. The CDR3 is CASSLGLAKNIQYF. DNA of the CDR3: TGTGCCAGCAGTTTAGGGTTAGCCAAAAACATTCAGTACTTC.